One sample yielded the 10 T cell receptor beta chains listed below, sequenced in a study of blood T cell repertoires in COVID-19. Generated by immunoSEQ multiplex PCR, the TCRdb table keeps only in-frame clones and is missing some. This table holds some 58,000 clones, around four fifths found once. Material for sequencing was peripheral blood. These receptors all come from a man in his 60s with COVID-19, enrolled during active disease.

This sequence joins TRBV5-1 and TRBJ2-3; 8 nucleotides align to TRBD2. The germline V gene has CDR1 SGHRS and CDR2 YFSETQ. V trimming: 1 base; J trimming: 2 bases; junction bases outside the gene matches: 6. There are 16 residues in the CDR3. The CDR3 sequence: CASSLSAGASTDTQYF. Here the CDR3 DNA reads TGCGCCAGCAGCTTGTCAGCGGGGGCTTCCACAGATACGCAGTATTTT.

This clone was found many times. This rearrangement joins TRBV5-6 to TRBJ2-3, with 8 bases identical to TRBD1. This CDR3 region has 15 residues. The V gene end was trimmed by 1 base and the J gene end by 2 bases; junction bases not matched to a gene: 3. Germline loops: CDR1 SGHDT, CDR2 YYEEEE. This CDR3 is CASSLWQGATDTQYF. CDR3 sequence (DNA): TGTGCCAGCAGCTTGTGGCAGGGGGCCACAGATACGCAGTATTTT.

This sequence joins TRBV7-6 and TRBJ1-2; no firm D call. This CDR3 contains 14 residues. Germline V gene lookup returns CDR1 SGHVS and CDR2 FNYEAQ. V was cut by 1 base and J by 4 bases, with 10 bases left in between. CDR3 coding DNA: TGTGCCAGCAGCTTAGGCCCAGATGTCTATGGCTACACCTTC. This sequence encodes CASSLGPDVYGYTF.

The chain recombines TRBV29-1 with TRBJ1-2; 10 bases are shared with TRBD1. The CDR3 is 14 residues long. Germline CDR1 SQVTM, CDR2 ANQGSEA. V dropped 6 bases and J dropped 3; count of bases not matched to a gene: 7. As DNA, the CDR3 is TGCAGCGTGCGGACAGGGGGGTATCACTATGGCTACACCTTC. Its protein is CSVRTGGYHYGYTF.

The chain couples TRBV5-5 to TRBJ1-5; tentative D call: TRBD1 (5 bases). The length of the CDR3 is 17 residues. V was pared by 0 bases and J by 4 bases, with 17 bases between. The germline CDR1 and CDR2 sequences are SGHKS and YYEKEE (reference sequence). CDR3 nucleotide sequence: TGTGCCAGCAGCTTGGCCCAACTTAGGGGAGGGAATCAGCCCCAGCATTTT. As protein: CASSLAQLRGGNQPQHF.

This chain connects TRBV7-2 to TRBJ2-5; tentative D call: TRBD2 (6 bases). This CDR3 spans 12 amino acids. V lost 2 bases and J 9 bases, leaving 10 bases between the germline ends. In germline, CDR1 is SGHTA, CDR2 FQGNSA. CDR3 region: CASSLLGGSQYF. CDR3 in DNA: TGTGCCAGCAGCTTACTGGGGGGATCCCAGTACTTC.

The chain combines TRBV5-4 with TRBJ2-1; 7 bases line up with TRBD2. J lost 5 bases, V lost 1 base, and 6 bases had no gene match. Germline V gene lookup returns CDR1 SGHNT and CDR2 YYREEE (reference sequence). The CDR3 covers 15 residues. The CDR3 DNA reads TGTGCCAGCAGCTTGAGGCTAGCGGTAAACAATGAGCAGTTCTTC. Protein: CASSLRLAVNNEQFF.

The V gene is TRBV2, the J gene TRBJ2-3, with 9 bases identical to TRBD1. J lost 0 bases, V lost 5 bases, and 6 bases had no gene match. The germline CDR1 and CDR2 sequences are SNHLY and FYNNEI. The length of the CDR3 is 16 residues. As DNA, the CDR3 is TGTGCCAGCAGTCCCAACAGGGGGCGCAGCACAGATACGCAGTATTTT. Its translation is CASSPNRGRSTDTQYF.

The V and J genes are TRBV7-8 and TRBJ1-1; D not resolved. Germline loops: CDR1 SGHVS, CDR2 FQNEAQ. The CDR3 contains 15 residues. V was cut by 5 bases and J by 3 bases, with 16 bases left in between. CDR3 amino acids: CASSAGSGSHTEAFF. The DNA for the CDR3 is TGTGCCAGCAGCGCGGGGTCGGGAAGTCACACTGAAGCTTTCTTT.

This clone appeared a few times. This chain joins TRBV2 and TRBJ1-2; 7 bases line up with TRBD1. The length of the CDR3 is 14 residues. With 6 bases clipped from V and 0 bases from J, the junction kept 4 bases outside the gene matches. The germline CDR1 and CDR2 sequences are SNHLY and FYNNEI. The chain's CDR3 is CASRWTGANYGYTF. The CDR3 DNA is TGTGCCAGCAGGTGGACAGGAGCTAACTATGGCTACACCTTC.